These 11 T cell receptor beta chains were sequenced from one sample in a study of cytomegalovirus exposure and HLA in healthy donors. Amplification used 60 Vbeta primers and 13 Jbeta primers. Sequenced by immunoSEQ multiplex PCR; TCRdb stores in-frame clones only, minus some. The repertoire holds 200,000 to 250,000 clones, about 81% seen once, with 4.5% to 6% in the top ten. Sequencing input: PBMCs. These receptor sequences come from a woman aged 40-49 years in good health and CMV-seropositive.

The V call is TRBV14, the J call TRBJ2-3, with TRBD1 as a possible D gene (5 bases). This CDR3 has 15 residues. Germline CDR1 reads SGHDN; CDR2 reads FVKESK. Deletions cut 3 bases from V and 1 base from J, with 11 bases between. The CDR3 loop reads CASSHQGRGTDTQYF. CDR3 nucleotide sequence: TGTGCCAGCAGCCATCAGGGTAGAGGCACAGATACGCAGTATTTT.

In DNA form, the CDR3 reads TGTGCCAGCAGCGTCCAGGGGAGAAACACCATATATTTT. It specifies CASSVQGRNTIYF. The chain recombines TRBV9 with TRBJ1-3; weak D call: TRBD1 (6 bases). The germline V gene encodes CDR1 SGDLS and CDR2 YYNGEE. The CDR3 length is 13 residues. Deletions cut 2 bases from V and 5 bases from J, with 8 bases between. Drawing the rest from reference TRBV9 and TRBJ1-3, the complete variable domain is DSGVTQTPKHLITATGQRVTLRCSPRSGDLSVYWYQQSLDQGLQFLIQYYNGEERAKGNILERFSAQQFPDLHSELNLSSLELGDSALYFCASSVQGRNTIYFGEGSWLTVV.

This clone came up once. J is TRBJ1-1 and V is TRBV30; 8 bases agree with TRBD1. After removal of 1 base from V and 0 bases from J, the junction contained 7 bases not matched to a gene. This CDR3 has 16 residues. The germline V gene has CDR1 GTSNPN and CDR2 SVGIG (reference sequence). CDR3 nucleotides: TGTGCCTGGAGTGCTCCTAGGACAGGGATGAACACTGAAGCTTTCTTT. Translation: CAWSAPRTGMNTEAFF.

The CDR3 sequence is CASSYGGGGSYEQYF. Here the CDR3 DNA reads TGTGCCAGCAGTTACGGTGGGGGGGGATCCTACGAGCAGTACTTC. This chain uses TRBV6-5 with TRBJ2-7, with TRBD2 identical over 7 bases. Looked up from germline, CDR1 is MNHEY and CDR2 is SVGAGI. After removal of 2 bases from V and 1 base from J, the junction contained 5 bases not matched to a gene. The CDR3 totals 15 residues.

V is TRBV18 and J is TRBJ2-7, with TRBD2 as a possible D gene (6 bases). This CDR3 contains 17 residues. Trimming removed 1 base at V and 4 bases at J, with 20 bases between. Per germline, CDR1 KGHSH and CDR2 LQKENI. In DNA, the CDR3 is TGTGCCAGCTCACCACGGGCCGGGCGGGGCGTCTTTTACGAGCAGTACTTC. It specifies CASSPRAGRGVFYEQYF.

V and J are TRBV7-2 and TRBJ1-1, with a tentative D call TRBD1 (6 bases). The CDR3 spans 14 residues. Germline loops: CDR1 SGHTA, CDR2 FQGNSA. V was clipped by 5 bases and J by 1 base, with 11 bases between them. The CDR3: CASSPGVRNTEAFF. In DNA, the CDR3 is TGTGCCAGCAGCCCAGGGGTTCGGAACACTGAAGCTTTCTTT.

The rearrangement links TRBV6-5 to TRBJ2-5; TRBD1 matches 7 bases. The J call may be faulty, since TRBJ2-7 better matches the DNA end. This CDR3 comprises 16 residues. Germline CDR1 and CDR2: MNHEY and SVGAGI. The CDR3 reads CASSYYGDRTSYEQYF. The CDR3 coding sequence is TGTGCCAGCAGTTACTACGGGGACAGAACGTCCTACGAGCAGTACTTC.

The rearrangement uses TRBV19 and TRBJ1-1, with 9 bases identical to TRBD1. The CDR3 is made up of 22 amino acids. The germline CDR1 and CDR2 sequences are LNHDA and SQIVND (reference sequence). Trimming at V came to 3 bases and at J to 3 bases, leaving 26 bases not matched to a gene. In nucleotides, the CDR3 is TGTGCCAGTAGTATTCCCCCCCCCGCGTACAGGGGGCGCTTCCCCTTGGACACTGAAGCTTTCTTT. This sequence encodes CASSIPPPAYRGRFPLDTEAFF.

The chain is built from TRBV6-1 and TRBJ2-7; the match to TRBD1 covers 9 bases. V lost 5 bases to trimming and J lost 6 bases; unmatched junction nucleotides: 8. The CDR3 runs to 14 residues. Germline V gene data show CDR1 as MNHNS and CDR2 as SASEGT. Here the CDR3 DNA reads TGTGCCAGCAGTTCAAGGACAGGGGAGGGCGAGCAGTACTTC. It encodes CASSSRTGEGEQYF.

The chain uses TRBV30 and TRBJ1-6; D gene ambiguous. Germline lookup yields CDR1 GTSNPN and CDR2 SVGIG (reference sequence). This CDR3 spans 14 amino acids. The V gene lost 2 bases and the J gene lost 5 bases, with 10 bases spanning the gap. CDR3: CAWSLGGNNSPLHF. The CDR3 DNA is TGTGCCTGGAGTCTGGGAGGGAATAATTCACCCCTCCACTTT.

V is TRBV9 and J is TRBJ1-1, with a weak D call TRBD1 (5 bases). Germline loops: CDR1 SGDLS, CDR2 YYNGEE. This CDR3 has 13 amino acids. CDR3 protein: CASDSGLGTEAFF. Here the CDR3 DNA reads TGTGCGTCCGATAGCGGCCTGGGGACCGAAGCTTTCTTT. Looking up the rest from reference TRBV9 and TRBJ1-1 gives the full variable domain: DSGVTQTPKHLITATGQRVTLRCSPRSGDLSVYWYQQSLDQGLQFLIQYYNGEERAKGNILERFSAQQFPDLHSELNLSSLELGDSALYFCASDSGLGTEAFFGQGTRLTVV.